Following are 11 T cell receptor beta chains from one sample sequenced in a study of vaccination effects on CD4 cells after COVID-19. What these receptors recognize is not known. TCRdb's copy holds only in-frame clones and misses some; the assay was immunoSEQ multiplex PCR. The sample lists just over 20,000 clones, roughly 73% seen once, with approximately 26% in the top ten. In the ViraFEST assay, antigen-specific CD4+ clonotypes were identified by expansion after peptide-pool stimulation. CD4+ T cells were isolated after around 10 days of culture. None of these healthy vaccinees had been infected with SARS-CoV-2 before vaccination. Here the sequenced sample was CD4+ T cells from PBMCs cultured with HCoV-NL63 spike peptides, taken before COVID-19 vaccination. The receptors shown here come from a human donor who received a COVID-19 vaccine.

The chain employs TRBV28 and TRBJ2-1; 12 bases align to TRBD1. Germline assignment: CDR1 MDHEN and CDR2 SYDVKM. The junction had 6 bases not matched to a gene; V was cut back by 7 bases and J by 5 bases. The CDR3 has 15 residues. CDR3 nucleotide sequence: TGTGCCAGCACCACGGGACAGGGGGCGAACAATGAGCAGTTCTTC. It specifies CASTTGQGANNEQFF.

The rearrangement links TRBV30 to TRBJ1-2, with no clear D. The CDR3 loop spans 11 amino acids. Per germline, CDR1 GTSNPN and CDR2 SVGIG (reference sequence). The V end lost 0 bases, the J end lost 7 bases, and 6 bases lay between the germline ends. CDR3 residues: CAWSVGSGYTF. The CDR3 nucleotides are TGTGCCTGGAGTGTAGGAAGTGGCTACACCTTC.

This clone was counted a few times. The chain uses TRBV5-1 and TRBJ2-2; 7 bases map to TRBD1. V lost 2 bases and J lost 4; bases outside the gene matches: 11. The CDR3 consists of 17 residues. Germline V lookup: CDR1 SGHRS, CDR2 YFSETQ. The CDR3 spells CASSLLGGQTITGELFF. The DNA of the CDR3 is TGCGCCAGCAGCTTACTAGGGGGCCAGACTATCACCGGGGAGCTGTTTTTT.

The chain carries TRBV30 and TRBJ1-6, with a possible D match to TRBD1 (5 bases). Germline V CDR1 and CDR2: GTSNPN, SVGIG (reference sequence). The CDR3 covers 15 residues. With 2 bases removed from V and 7 bases from J, the gap between germline ends came to 15 bases. CDR3 bases: TGTGCCTGGAGTCAGGGAACGGGGTTCAATTCACCCCTCCACTTT. Residues: CAWSQGTGFNSPLHF. Filled out from reference TRBV30 and TRBJ1-6, the complete variable domain reads SQTIHQWPATLVQPVGSPLSLECTVEGTSNPNLYWYRQAAGRGLQLLFYSVGIGQISSEVPQNLSASRPQDRQFILSSKKLLLSDSGFYLCAWSQGTGFNSPLHFGNGTRLTVT.

Only a few counts were recorded for this clone. The chain employs TRBV4-3 and TRBJ2-2; D possibly corresponds to TRBD2 (5 bases). The CDR3 has 14 residues. Germline CDR1 and CDR2: LGHNA and YSLEER. V was trimmed by 1 base and J by 2 bases, leaving 5 bases between them. The CDR3 region has the DNA TGCGCCAGCAGCCAAGCGGGAAACACCGGGGAGCTGTTTTTT. Amino acids: CASSQAGNTGELFF.

V is TRBV6-1 and J is TRBJ1-2; 7 nucleotides line up with TRBD1. CDR3 length equals 15 residues. The germline V gene encodes CDR1 MNHNS and CDR2 SASEGT. V dropped 3 bases and J dropped 3; count of bases not matched to a gene: 7. This chain's CDR3 is CASSDSTGTDYGYTF. In nucleotides, the CDR3 is TGTGCCAGCAGTGATTCTACTGGGACAGACTATGGCTACACCTTC.

V gene TRBV6-5 combines with J gene TRBJ2-1, with D tentatively TRBD1 (6 bases). The CDR3 loop spans 12 amino acids. Germline V gene data show CDR1 as MNHEY and CDR2 as SVGAGI. V dropped 6 bases and J dropped 10 bases, with 13 bases sitting between them. The CDR3: CASRPTGPEQFF. CDR3 DNA: TGTGCCAGCAGGCCTACAGGGCCCGAGCAGTTCTTC.

This chain uses TRBV3-1 (or the pseudogene TRBV3-2) with TRBJ2-3, with 7 bases identical to TRBD1. V shed 4 bases and J 4 bases; nucleotides not matched to a gene: 8. This CDR3 comprises 15 residues. The V gene's germline CDR1 is LGHDT and CDR2 YNNKEL (reference sequence). This CDR3 reads CASSPPGTVPDTQYF. CDR3 nucleotide sequence: TGTGCCAGCAGCCCCCCAGGGACAGTCCCAGATACGCAGTATTTT.

The gene calls are TRBV29-1 and TRBJ1-1; 9 nucleotides agree with TRBD1. After removal of 8 bases from V and 4 bases from J, the junction contained 8 bases not matched to a gene. The CDR3 extends over 13 amino acids. Per germline, CDR1 SQVTM and CDR2 ANQGSEA. CDR3 bases: TGCAGCCACTACAGGGGGCGAGGCACTGAAGCTTTCTTT. The encoded protein is CSHYRGRGTEAFF.

The chain uses TRBV12-5 and TRBJ1-1, with no clear D. This CDR3 is 17 amino acids long. CDR1 and CDR2 (germline): LGHNT, FRNRAP. Deletions cut 0 bases from V and 0 bases from J, with 14 bases between. For the CDR3, the DNA is TGTGCTAGTGGTTTGGTATTGGGAGGCGCGGTGAACACTGAAGCTTTCTTT. This translates into CASGLVLGGAVNTEAFF.

The gene calls are TRBV7-2 and TRBJ1-6, with unresolved D. This CDR3 is 16 amino acids long. V shed 4 bases and J shed 0 bases, with 10 bases lying between them. Germline V gene data show CDR1 as SGHTA and CDR2 as FQGNSA. The CDR3 is CASSSMMSSYNSPLHF. CDR3 bases: TGTGCCAGCAGCTCTATGATGAGCTCCTATAATTCACCCCTCCACTTT. The variable domain in full, with the rest retrieved from reference TRBV7-2 and TRBJ1-6, is GAGVSQSPSNKVTEKGKDVELRCDPISGHTALYWYRQSLGQGLEFLIYFQGNSAPDKSGLPSDRFSAERTGGSVSTLTIQRTQQEDSAVYLCASSSMMSSYNSPLHFGNGTRLTVT.